This TCR beta chain is drawn from a study of human T cells and chemical hapten exposure. Study-level background: Predominantly women, the patients had alopecia areata, totalis or universalis.

This clonotype was observed many times. Time point described: patch test 2, 6 weeks after DPC sensitization. Treatment indicated: therapeutic diphenylcyclopropenone sensitization with weekly scalp DPC. Each CDR3 protein is one row after TCRdb ran MiXCR on the RACE reads. The sample yields 360,000 or so distinct CDR3 sequences, about 6% seen once. The CDR3 runs to 13 residues. V lost 2 bases and J lost 2, with 5 bases in between. Germline V gene data show CDR1 as MNHEY and CDR2 as SVGEGT. The input for sequencing was whole blood, taken in connection with sensitization to the hapten diphenylcyclopropenone (DPC). V and J are TRBV6-2 or TRBV6-3 and TRBJ2-3, with D uncertain. This sequence originates from a woman under 30 with alopecia areata. Some clones in this sample may be carry-over from other donors' samples. CDR3 DNA sequence: TGTGCCAGCAGTTACGCTCCCACAGATACGCAGTATTTT. It translates to CASSYAPTDTQYF.